The 21 T cell receptor beta chains below all came from one sample that was sequenced in a study of shared clonotypes between healthy human individuals. This table comes from immunoSEQ multiplex PCR, and its TCRdb copy is limited to in-frame clones, with some not included. The sample has 2 million to 2.5 million clones, roughly 90% seen once; the top ten hold approximately 0.41%. Sequenced material: naive CD4+ T cells from PBMCs. The subset was: CD45RA+ positively selected. The receptors stem from a young man in good health. Some clones in this sample may be carry-over from other donors' samples.

The chain uses TRBV7-9 and TRBJ2-5; tentatively, D is TRBD1 (6 bases). CDR3 length equals 14 residues. With 5 bases removed from V and 5 bases from J, the gap between germline ends came to 15 bases. Germline assignment: CDR1 SEHNR and CDR2 FQNEAQ (reference sequence). The CDR3 here is CASSTGHPRETQYF. DNA for the CDR3: TGTGCCAGCAGCACGGGACACCCCCGGGAGACCCAGTACTTC.

V and J are TRBV27 and TRBJ2-2, with TRBD1 matching over 7 bases. The germline V gene encodes CDR1 MNHEY and CDR2 SMNVEV (reference sequence). V was clipped by 6 bases and J by 1 base; unmatched bases: 8. CDR3 length equals 16 residues. Written as DNA, the CDR3 is TGTGCCAGCAGCTTAACCGGGACAGTGAACACCGGGGAGCTGTTTTTT. Amino acid sequence: CASSLTGTVNTGELFF.

This rearrangement joins TRBV7-9 to TRBJ2-7; the match to TRBD1 covers 10 bases. The length of the CDR3 is 14 residues. Losses at the gene ends were 6 bases for V and 5 bases for J; bases not matched to a gene: 7. Germline CDR1 SEHNR, CDR2 FQNEAQ (reference sequence). The CDR3 DNA sequence: TGTGCCAGCAGATTGGACAGGGGGATTGACGAGCAGTACTTC. Amino acids: CASRLDRGIDEQYF.

The chain recombines TRBV5-1 with TRBJ1-1; D possibly corresponds to TRBD1 (6 bases). V was clipped by 1 base and J by 1 base, with 11 bases between them. Germline CDR1 SGHRS, CDR2 YFSETQ. This CDR3 has 15 amino acids. The CDR3 reads CASSLPQQGNTEAFF. CDR3 in DNA: TGCGCCAGCAGCTTGCCTCAACAGGGGAACACTGAAGCTTTCTTT.

This clone occurred a few times. The chain links TRBV6-5 to TRBJ1-1; TRBD1 might be the D (5 bases). This CDR3 contains 15 residues. Deletions cut 0 bases from V and 1 base from J, with 9 bases between. The germline CDR1 and CDR2 sequences are MNHEY and SVGAGI. The CDR3 loop reads CASSYSVRANTEAFF. In nucleotides, the CDR3 is TGTGCCAGCAGTTACTCAGTCAGGGCGAACACTGAAGCTTTCTTT.

The chain combines TRBV19 with TRBJ2-6, with D perhaps given as TRBD1 or TRBD2 (5 bases each). The CDR3 spans 17 residues. V dropped 2 bases and J dropped 0 bases, with 11 bases sitting between them. The germline V gene encodes CDR1 LNHDA and CDR2 SQIVND (reference sequence). This chain's CDR3 is CASSIRGRHSGANVLTF. The CDR3 bases are TGTGCCAGTAGTATACGGGGCAGACACTCTGGGGCCAACGTCCTGACTTTC.

In DNA form, the CDR3 reads TGCGCCAGCAGCTTACTTGGGACAGGGGTCACAGATACGCAGTATTTT. Translation: CASSLLGTGVTDTQYF. The rearrangement uses TRBV5-1 and TRBJ2-3, with 10 bases aligning to TRBD1. The CDR3 covers 16 residues. Trimming at V came to 2 bases and at J to 2 bases, leaving 5 bases not matched to a gene. Germline loops: CDR1 SGHRS, CDR2 YFSETQ.

The J gene is TRBJ2-7, the V gene TRBV7-2; the D is unclear. Germline-derived CDR1 and CDR2 are SGHTA and FQGNSA. The length of the CDR3 is 14 residues. V lost 5 bases to trimming and J lost 2 bases, with 13 bases between them. DNA of the CDR3: TGTGCCAGCAGCCGTTTGGCGGAAACCTACGAGCAGTACTTC. Translated: CASSRLAETYEQYF.

This chain connects TRBV6-4 to TRBJ2-2; D is unresolved. The V and J ends lost 6 bases and 4 bases respectively, with 6 bases between them. The CDR3 spans 12 residues. The V gene's germline CDR1 is MRHNA and CDR2 SNTAGT. CDR3 sequence: CASSAVTGELFF. CDR3 nucleotide sequence: TGTGCCAGCAGCGCCGTCACCGGGGAGCTGTTTTTT.

The chain couples TRBV28 to TRBJ1-2, with D maybe TRBD1 (5 bases). The germline V gene encodes CDR1 MDHEN and CDR2 SYDVKM. V was trimmed by 3 bases and J by 6 bases, leaving 14 bases between them. CDR3 length equals 14 residues. The CDR3 nucleotides are TGTGCCAGCAGTTTCGACGGGGGGAGAGATGGCTACACCTTC. Translating gives CASSFDGGRDGYTF.

V is TRBV5-4 and J is TRBJ2-2; either TRBD1 or TRBD2 may supply D (5 bases each). The CDR3 length is 16 residues. V gave up 1 base and J gave up 6 bases, with 16 bases separating them. Germline assignment: CDR1 SGHNT and CDR2 YYREEE (reference sequence). Written as DNA, the CDR3 is TGTGCCAGCAGCTTGAAGGGACGTCTAGGGCCCGGGGAGCTGTTTTTT. Its translation is CASSLKGRLGPGELFF.

The chain carries TRBV6-1 and TRBJ2-2; D gene unclear. Germline V CDR1 and CDR2: MNHNS, SASEGT. The CDR3 spans 15 residues. V gave up 3 bases and J gave up 0 bases, with 8 bases separating them. The CDR3 region has the DNA TGTGCCAGCAGTGAGCAAACCTCGAACACCGGGGAGCTGTTTTTT. This translates into CASSEQTSNTGELFF.

This rearrangement joins TRBV7-2 to TRBJ2-5, with 7 nucleotides matching TRBD2. J was trimmed by 6 bases and V by 3 bases; bases with no gene match: 10. The germline gives CDR1 SGHTA, CDR2 FQGNSA. The CDR3 is 15 amino acids. CDR3 region: CASSFGGGQTKTQYF. DNA for the CDR3: TGTGCCAGCAGCTTTGGGGGAGGGCAGACAAAGACCCAGTACTTC.

The V gene is TRBV28, the J gene TRBJ1-2; D is ambiguous. Germline CDR1 MDHEN, CDR2 SYDVKM. The CDR3 spans 14 residues. Trimming took off 6 bases at V and 3 bases at J, with 14 bases between the two ends. The CDR3 DNA follows: TGTGCCAGCAGCTCCGACCCACGGGACTATGGCTACACCTTC. The encoded protein is CASSSDPRDYGYTF.

The chain is built from TRBV5-5 and TRBJ1-5, with no clear D. CDR1 and CDR2 (germline): SGHKS, YYEKEE (reference sequence). The CDR3 is 13 amino acids. The V gene lost 2 bases and the J gene lost 15 bases, with 18 bases spanning the gap. The CDR3 DNA is TGTGCCAGCAGCTTAGAAATCCGGGAAAGTTTGCATTTT. The encoded protein is CASSLEIRESLHF.

Notes on this clone: Other DNA sequences in this sample translate to the same CDR3. The gene calls are TRBV28 and TRBJ2-7, with D possibly being TRBD1 or TRBD2 (5 bases each). V lost 2 bases and J 2 bases, leaving 10 bases between the germline ends. The germline gives CDR1 MDHEN, CDR2 SYDVKM. The CDR3 extends over 14 amino acids. CDR3 nucleotides: TGTGCCAGCAGTTTACAGGGACCCCCCTACGAGCAGTACTTC. The encoded protein is CASSLQGPPYEQYF.

CDR3 nucleotides: TGTGCCTGGGACCGGGACAGGGGGTCAAATGAGCAGTTCTTC. Translated, it gives CAWDRDRGSNEQFF. The chain has TRBV30 and TRBJ2-1; 11 bases match TRBD1. The germline CDR1 and CDR2 sequences are GTSNPN and SVGIG (reference sequence). The CDR3 has 14 residues. With 5 bases clipped from V and 7 bases from J, the junction kept 7 bases outside the gene matches. The full variable domain, rest sourced from reference TRBV30 and TRBJ2-1, is SQTIHQWPATLVQPVGSPLSLECTVEGTSNPNLYWYRQAAGRGLQLLFYSVGIGQISSEVPQNLSASRPQDRQFILSSKKLLLSDSGFYLCAWDRDRGSNEQFFGPGTRLTVL.

This clone has only a few counts. This chain uses TRBV11-2 with TRBJ2-1, with D possibly matching TRBD2 (6 bases). CDR1 is SGHAT, CDR2 FQNNGV, per germline. This CDR3 is built from 16 residues. Trimming shortened V by 2 bases and J by 6 bases, and 17 bases separated the two germline ends. The CDR3 loop reads CASSLLLGGEGNEQFF. Written as DNA, the CDR3 is TGTGCCAGCAGCTTACTTTTGGGAGGCGAGGGCAATGAGCAGTTCTTC.

The J gene is TRBJ1-4, the V gene TRBV7-9; D remains unclear. Trimming took 5 bases from V and 8 from J, leaving 12 bases between them. Germline lookup yields CDR1 SEHNR and CDR2 FQNEAQ (reference sequence). This CDR3 comprises 13 residues. The CDR3 nucleotides read TGTGCCAGCAGCCGCCCGACGGTCGAAAAACTGTTTTTT. Translated, it gives CASSRPTVEKLFF.

The chain links TRBV27 to TRBJ2-1, with D unresolved. The CDR3 sequence is 12 residues long. V was shortened by 5 bases and J by 5 bases, with 7 bases between the two germline ends. Per the germline V gene, CDR1 is MNHEY and CDR2 is SMNVEV (reference sequence). CDR3 in amino acids: CASSKTHNEQFF. Here the CDR3 DNA reads TGTGCCAGCAGTAAGACCCACAATGAGCAGTTCTTC.

J is TRBJ1-2 and V is TRBV15, with TRBD1 identical over 7 bases. The length of the CDR3 is 14 residues. CDR1 and CDR2 (germline): LNHNV, YYDKDF (reference sequence). V trimming: 5 bases; J trimming: 4 bases; junction bases outside the gene matches: 7. CDR3 DNA sequence: TGTGCCACCAGCCGCCGGGACAGCACCTATGGCTACACCTTC. Amino acid sequence: CATSRRDSTYGYTF.